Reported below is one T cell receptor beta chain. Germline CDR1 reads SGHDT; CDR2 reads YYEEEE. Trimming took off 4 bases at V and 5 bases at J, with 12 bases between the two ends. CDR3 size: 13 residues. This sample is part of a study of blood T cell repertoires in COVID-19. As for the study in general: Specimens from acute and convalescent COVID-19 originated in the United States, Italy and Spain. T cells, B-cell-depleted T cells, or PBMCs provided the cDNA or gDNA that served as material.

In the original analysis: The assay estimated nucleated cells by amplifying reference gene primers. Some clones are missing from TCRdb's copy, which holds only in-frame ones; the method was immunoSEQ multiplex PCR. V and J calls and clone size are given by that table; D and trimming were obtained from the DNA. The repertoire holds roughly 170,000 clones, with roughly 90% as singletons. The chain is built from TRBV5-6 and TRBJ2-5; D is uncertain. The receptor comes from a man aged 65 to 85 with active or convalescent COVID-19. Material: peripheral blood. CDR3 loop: CASSLAFRETQYF. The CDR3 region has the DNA TGTGCCAGCAGCCTTGCGTTTCGGGAGACCCAGTACTTC.